The text below deals with one T cell receptor (beta chain). These data belong to a study of blood T cell repertoires in COVID-19. Study-level information: The samples span acute and convalescent COVID-19 from the United States, Italy and Spain.

The CDR3 is 17 amino acids. The J segment lost 3 bases and the V segment lost 2 bases, leaving 8 bases of the junction unmatched. CDR1 and CDR2 from the germline V gene are KGHDR and SFDVKD. Original processing methods: Amplification from reference gene primers served as the basis for estimated nucleated cell counts. The repertoire was sequenced with immunoSEQ multiplex PCR; TCRdb's copy has only in-frame clones and lacks some. The V and J calls and the clone size are those of that table, but D and trimming were determined from the DNA. The data contain approximately 220,000 clones, 65% to 85% of them singletons.

Sequenced sample: peripheral blood. The rearrangement uses TRBV24-1 and TRBJ2-3; 9 nucleotides line up with TRBD2. The receptor's source is a woman aged 45 to 65 with acute or convalescent COVID-19. CDR3 nucleotide sequence: TGTGCCACCAGTGATTCGACTAGCGGAACCCATACAGATACGCAGTATTTT. As protein: CATSDSTSGTHTDTQYF.